The 13 T cell receptor beta chains below were found in one sample sequenced in a study of blood T cell repertoires in COVID-19. The method was immunoSEQ multiplex PCR; TCRdb's version includes in-frame clones alone and lacks a portion of them. The sample consists of around 150,000 clones, less than 85% of them appearing once. Sequencing was performed on peripheral blood. All receptors derive from a woman between 40 and 55 years old with COVID-19, enrolled during active disease.

This clone occurred a few times. This sequence joins TRBV6-1 and TRBJ2-5; D is possibly TRBD1 (6 bases). Looked up from germline, CDR1 is MNHNS and CDR2 is SASEGT. V was shortened by 0 bases and J by 4 bases, with 9 bases between the two germline ends. This CDR3 has 14 amino acids. The CDR3 DNA is TGTGCCAGCAGTGAAGCCAGGGGATCAGAGACCCAGTACTTC. Residues: CASSEARGSETQYF.

Judged by abundance, this clone is medium-sized. The J gene is TRBJ1-5, the V gene TRBV6-5; D uncertain. CDR1 and CDR2 from the germline V gene are MNHEY and SVGAGI. The V gene lost 8 bases and the J gene lost 7 bases, with 12 bases spanning the gap. CDR3 size: 12 residues. In nucleotides, the CDR3 is TGTGCCAGCGCCACGCTGAGGCAGCCCCAGCATTTT. Its translation is CASATLRQPQHF.

The J gene is TRBJ2-5, the V gene TRBV4-1; 10 bases fit TRBD2. CDR1 is MGHRA and CDR2 is YSYEKL in the germline V gene. The CDR3 is 16 amino acids. The V and J ends lost 3 bases and 4 bases, in that order; junction bases with no gene match: 8. The CDR3 spells CASSHGTRTSGETQYF. The CDR3 coding sequence is TGCGCCAGCAGCCATGGCACACGGACTAGCGGAGAGACCCAGTACTTC.

The J gene is TRBJ1-2, the V gene TRBV18, with a possible D match to TRBD1 (5 bases). Germline lookup yields CDR1 KGHSH and CDR2 LQKENI. The CDR3 contains 14 residues. V shed 2 bases and J shed 8 bases, with 15 bases lying between them. The CDR3 sequence: CASSPGTSGLGYTF. Here the CDR3 DNA reads TGTGCCAGCTCACCAGGGACTTCTGGTCTAGGCTACACCTTC.

The CDR3 DNA reads as TGTGCCAGCAGATTAACCTTGGGGACATCCTACAATGAGCAGTTCTTC. Protein product: CASRLTLGTSYNEQFF. V usage is TRBV2 and J usage is TRBJ2-1, with D possibly TRBD1 on 6 matching bases. The CDR3 loop spans 16 amino acids. CDR1 SNHLY and CDR2 FYNNEI come from the germline V gene. V dropped 6 bases and J dropped 1 base, with 16 bases sitting between them.

The V and J genes are TRBV12-3 or TRBV12-4 and TRBJ1-1, with TRBD1 identical over 8 bases. The CDR3 spans 13 residues. The V segment lost 6 bases and the J segment 3 bases; nucleotides outside the gene matches: 3. CDR3 bases: TGTGCCAGCAGAAGACAGGGGTACACTGAAGCTTTCTTT. Amino acid sequence: CASRRQGYTEAFF.

CDR3 nucleotides: TGTGCCAGCAGTTCCTCGGGCAGCGGTCCATACGAGCAGTACTTC. The encoded protein is CASSSSGSGPYEQYF. The chain uses TRBV28 and TRBJ2-7; the D gene is possibly TRBD2 (5 bases). This CDR3 has 15 residues. V lost 4 bases and J 4 bases, leaving 17 bases between the germline ends. Per germline, CDR1 MDHEN and CDR2 SYDVKM.

This rearrangement joins TRBV10-3 to TRBJ1-1; maybe TRBD1 (6 bases). V lost 6 bases, J lost 5 bases, and 16 bases lay in between. There are 14 residues in the CDR3. CDR1 is ENHRY and CDR2 is SYGVKD in the germline V gene. CDR3 nucleotides: TGTGCCATCAGATGGACCGGTAGGGGGACTGAAGCTTTCTTT. It yields the protein CAIRWTGRGTEAFF.

The rearrangement links TRBV2 to TRBJ2-1; 10 positions match TRBD2. CDR1 is SNHLY, CDR2 FYNNEI, per germline. The CDR3 runs 15 residues. V lost 10 bases, J lost 3 bases, and 9 bases stayed unmatched. This CDR3 is CANQPGTSVYNEQFF. For the CDR3, the DNA is TGTGCCAACCAACCCGGGACTAGCGTCTACAATGAGCAGTTCTTC.

The gene calls are TRBV5-1 and TRBJ2-3; D is unresolved. From germline, CDR1 is SGHRS and CDR2 YFSETQ. The CDR3 covers 12 residues. Trimming stripped 1 base from V and 5 bases from J, with 5 bases between. The CDR3 DNA sequence: TGCGCCAGCAGCTTGTCCAGAGATACGCAGTATTTT. It is translated as CASSLSRDTQYF. The full variable domain, with the rest looked up from reference TRBV5-1 and TRBJ2-3, is KAGVTQTPRYLIKTRGQQVTLSCSPISGHRSVSWYQQTPGQGLQFLFEYFSETQRNKGNFPGRFSGRQFSNSRSEMNVSTLELGDSALYLCASSLSRDTQYFGPGTRLTVL.

This clone appeared a few times. The chain uses TRBV19 and TRBJ1-5; no definite D call. CDR1 and CDR2 from the germline V gene are LNHDA and SQIVND (reference sequence). The CDR3 spans 14 residues. V lost 6 bases, J lost 4 bases, and 13 bases lay in between. The CDR3 DNA reads as TGTGCCAGTAGACAAGTCCCGGGTAATCAGCCCCAGCATTTT. Translating gives CASRQVPGNQPQHF.

The chain employs TRBV27 and TRBJ2-2, with a possible D match to TRBD2 (7 bases). V was trimmed by 3 bases and J by 5 bases, leaving 13 bases between them. The CDR3 is made up of 15 amino acids. The germline V gene has CDR1 MNHEY and CDR2 SMNVEV (reference sequence). The CDR3 DNA reads TGTGCCAGCAGTTTGGAAGGGGGGGGAACCGGGGAGCTGTTTTTT. This translates into CASSLEGGGTGELFF.

J is TRBJ2-5 and V is TRBV11-2; tentatively, D is TRBD1 (6 bases). The V end was cut by 5 bases, the J end by 6 bases, with 16 bases between. Germline values: CDR1 SGHAT, CDR2 FQNNGV. The CDR3 runs 14 residues. This CDR3 is CASSQGLGEKTQYF. CDR3 nucleotide sequence: TGTGCCAGCAGCCAGGGGCTAGGGGAGAAGACCCAGTACTTC.